The 14 T cell receptor beta chains below all came from one sample that was sequenced in a study of T cell repertoires in cytomegalovirus infection. A single record per CDR3 protein comes from TCRdb applying MiXCR to the reads. The sample records roughly 500,000 distinct CDR3 sequences, 15% to 20% being singletons. Source material: CD8+ T cells from PBMCs. The receptors stem from a human donor in good health (CMV status not recorded). Some clones in this sample may be carry-over from other donors' samples.

This clonotype was counted between two and nine times. The chain combines TRBV6-5 with TRBJ1-4, with a tentative D call TRBD1 (6 bases). CDR3 length: 15 amino acids. The germline V and J ends were trimmed by 0 bases and 1 base, with 6 bases remaining between them. The V gene's germline CDR1 is MNHEY and CDR2 SVGAGI. The CDR3, as DNA: TGTGCCAGCAGTTACTCGGACAGAACTAATGAAAAACTGTTTTTT. Its protein product is CASSYSDRTNEKLFF.

This clonotype was picked up many times. The chain links TRBV28 to TRBJ1-2; no clear D gene. CDR1 is MDHEN, CDR2 SYDVKM, per germline. The CDR3 is 16 amino acids. The germline V and J ends were trimmed by 2 bases and 4 bases, with 17 bases remaining between them. The CDR3 bases are TGTGCCAGCAGTTTAGTGAATTTCGACCGCCGCTATGGCTACACCTTC. This codes for CASSLVNFDRRYGYTF.

This clonotype was seen many times. The V call is TRBV7-8, the J call TRBJ2-1; the D is unclear. V was pared by 5 bases and J by 9 bases, with 14 bases between. Germline values: CDR1 SGHVS, CDR2 FQNEAQ. The CDR3 extends over 13 amino acids. In DNA, the CDR3 is TGTGCCAGCAGCCAGAGTGTCGGGTTTGAGCAGTTCTTC. Its protein product is CASSQSVGFEQFF.

The chain employs TRBV29-1 and TRBJ2-1; TRBD2 agrees at 8 bases. Germline loops: CDR1 SQVTM, CDR2 ANQGSEA. This CDR3 spans 14 amino acids. V trimming: 6 bases; J trimming: 0 bases; junction bases outside the gene matches: 4. The CDR3 coding sequence is TGCAGCGTCCTCGGGGGGGGCTCCTACAATGAGCAGTTCTTC. Its protein is CSVLGGGSYNEQFF.

In this sample, this clonotype turned up many times. This rearrangement joins TRBV14 to TRBJ2-7; D remains ambiguous. The V end was cut by 0 bases, the J end by 2 bases, with 8 bases between. The germline V gene encodes CDR1 SGHDN and CDR2 FVKESK. There are 14 residues in the CDR3. CDR3 sequence reads: CASSQDWQAYEQYF. DNA of the CDR3: TGTGCCAGCAGCCAAGATTGGCAGGCCTACGAGCAGTACTTC.

The chain carries TRBV27 and TRBJ2-1; possibly TRBD2 for D (6 bases). The CDR3 is made up of 16 amino acids. V dropped 2 bases and J dropped 3 bases, with 14 bases sitting between them. Germline CDR1 reads MNHEY; CDR2 reads SMNVEV (reference sequence). This CDR3 reads CASSLVAGTLYNEQFF. CDR3 DNA sequence: TGTGCCAGCAGTTTAGTTGCAGGGACTCTCTACAATGAGCAGTTCTTC.

The chain employs TRBV20-1 and TRBJ2-1; the match to TRBD2 covers 9 bases. Germline assignment: CDR1 DFQATT and CDR2 SNEGSKA (reference sequence). This CDR3 is 12 amino acids long. V was pared by 3 bases and J by 6 bases, with 0 bases of the junction left unmatched. This CDR3 reads CSARTSGNEQFF. Written as DNA, the CDR3 is TGCAGTGCTAGGACTAGCGGCAATGAGCAGTTCTTC.

Ten or more counts support this clonotype. V gene TRBV6-1 combines with J gene TRBJ1-2, with 7 bases matching TRBD1. The CDR3 totals 15 residues. The ends lost 7 bases at V and 2 bases at J; junction bases unmatched: 10. Germline V gives CDR1 MNHNS, CDR2 SASEGT. This CDR3 reads CASNPNRDRNYGYTF. The CDR3, as DNA: TGTGCCAGCAATCCAAACCGGGACAGAAACTATGGCTACACCTTC.

The J gene is TRBJ2-1, the V gene TRBV9, with D perhaps TRBD2 (6 bases). The CDR3 is 13 residues long. Trimming stripped 4 bases from V and 9 bases from J, with 14 bases between. Germline V CDR1 and CDR2: SGDLS, YYNGEE. The CDR3 spells CASSLTPSAEQFF. CDR3 in DNA: TGTGCCAGCAGCCTTACCCCTAGCGCTGAGCAGTTCTTC.

The chain is built from TRBV7-3 and TRBJ2-3; maybe TRBD2 (6 bases). CDR1 is SGHTA, CDR2 FQGTGA, per germline. V lost 5 bases and J lost 3, with 15 bases in between. The CDR3 sequence is 15 residues long. CDR3: CASSLVGSGTDTQYF. The CDR3 nucleotides are TGTGCCAGCAGCCTCGTCGGGAGCGGAACAGATACGCAGTATTTT. The full variable domain, with the rest looked up from reference TRBV7-3 and TRBJ2-3, is GAGVSQTPSNKVTEKGKYVELRCDPISGHTALYWYRQSLGQGPEFLIYFQGTGAADDSGLPNDRFFAVRPEGSVSTLKIQRTERGDSAVYLCASSLVGSGTDTQYFGPGTRLTVL.

This clonotype was detected only a few times. The chain recombines TRBV14 with TRBJ1-1; perhaps TRBD1 as D (6 bases). The CDR3 has 14 amino acids. V was cut by 0 bases and J by 4 bases, with 9 bases left in between. Germline CDR1 and CDR2: SGHDN and FVKESK. For the CDR3, the DNA is TGTGCCAGCAGCCAAGATTACAGGGTCACTGAAGCTTTCTTT. Its translation: CASSQDYRVTEAFF.

This clonotype has just a few counts. This chain uses TRBV5-4 with TRBJ2-1; D remains unclear. Germline V CDR1 and CDR2: SGHNT, YYREEE (reference sequence). The CDR3 runs 14 residues. Deletions cut 0 bases from V and 4 bases from J, with 8 bases between. The CDR3 bases are TGTGCCAGCAGCTTGGGGGCGGATTACAATGAGCAGTTCTTC. It is translated as CASSLGADYNEQFF.

This sequence joins TRBV9 and TRBJ2-3, with a possible D match to TRBD2 (6 bases). Germline CDR1 is SGDLS and CDR2 is YYNGEE. V was clipped by 5 bases and J by 1 base, with 17 bases between them. The CDR3 has 16 residues. CDR3 DNA sequence: TGTGCCAGCAGGGGGTTTAGCGGAGCCGGCACAGATACGCAGTATTTT. Protein sequence: CASRGFSGAGTDTQYF.

This clonotype was recorded at least ten times. The chain joins TRBV27 to TRBJ2-7; D call uncertain. This CDR3 has 17 residues. Germline CDR1 and CDR2: MNHEY and SMNVEV (reference sequence). Trimming pared 4 bases from V and 3 bases from J, leaving 22 bases between. The CDR3 protein is CASSSSPGTSIFYEQYF. DNA for the CDR3: TGTGCCAGCAGTTCCAGCCCTGGCACAAGTATCTTCTACGAGCAGTACTTC.